This T cell receptor beta chain appears in the sequencing data of a study of memory CD4+ T cells and cytomegalovirus serostatus. Germline lookup yields CDR1 SGHVS and CDR2 FNYEAQ. Trimming removed 8 bases from V and 7 bases from J, with 10 bases in between. The CDR3 consists of 11 residues. Assay: immunoSEQ multiplex PCR; the TCRdb copy retains only in-frame clones and omits some. The sample gives fewer than 35,000 clones, around 72% of which show up once; about 0.66% is in the top ten. Single viable CD3+CD4+CD8-CD45RO+ cells were sorted as the memory CD4+ T cells. The count of this clone is one. Sequencing was performed on memory CD4+ T cells from blood. This TCR was recovered from an adult in good health and CMV-seronegative. This chain joins TRBV7-6 and TRBJ2-3; D is ambiguous. DNA for the CDR3: TGTGCCAGCGGCAGTGCGCATACGCAGTATTTT. This translates into CASGSAHTQYF.